The 16 T cell receptor beta chains listed next were all sequenced from one sample in a study of blood T cell repertoires in COVID-19. Profiling relied on immunoSEQ multiplex PCR, and the TCRdb table lists in-frame clones only, not all of them. The table shows fewer than 250,000 clones, with approximately 82% occurring only once. The sample consisted of peripheral blood. The origin of the receptors is a woman aged 70-85 years with active or convalescent COVID-19.

V is TRBV2 and J is TRBJ1-5; 12 bases agree with TRBD1. With V trimmed by 5 bases and J by 3 bases, 14 bases remained unmatched. The CDR3 sequence is 19 residues long. Germline V lookup: CDR1 SNHLY, CDR2 FYNNEI. CDR3: CASSSSFQVGQGANQPQHF. In DNA, the CDR3 is TGTGCCAGCAGTTCATCGTTTCAAGTGGGACAGGGGGCCAATCAGCCCCAGCATTTT.

Here the CDR3 reads CASSPVGQDTEAFF. CDR3 DNA: TGTGCCAGCTCACCCGTCGGACAGGACACTGAAGCTTTCTTT. V is TRBV18 and J is TRBJ1-1, with 7 bases fitting TRBD1. The CDR3 contains 14 residues. In germline, CDR1 is KGHSH, CDR2 LQKENI. V lost 3 bases, J lost 3 bases, and 4 bases stayed unmatched.

The rearrangement uses TRBV23-1 and TRBJ1-4, with D tentatively TRBD1 (5 bases). TRBV23-1 is given ORF status, its function remaining uncertain. This CDR3 comprises 16 residues. Trimming stripped 0 bases from V and 8 bases from J, with 16 bases between. CDR3 protein: CASSQSDRGWEEKLFF. The CDR3 region has the DNA TGCGCCAGCAGTCAATCAGACAGAGGATGGGAAGAAAAACTGTTTTTT.

This chain uses TRBV5-1 with TRBJ2-7, with D unclear. The CDR3 is 14 amino acids. CDR1 and CDR2 (germline): SGHRS, YFSETQ. V lost 4 bases and J 0 bases, leaving 11 bases between the germline ends. This CDR3 is CASSLGFSSYEQYF. The CDR3 DNA is TGCGCCAGCAGCCTAGGCTTCAGCTCCTACGAGCAGTACTTC.

The V gene is TRBV5-1, the J gene TRBJ2-7, with 12 nucleotides matching TRBD2. CDR1 and CDR2 (germline): SGHRS, YFSETQ. The CDR3 has 14 amino acids. V shed 4 bases, J shed 4 bases, and the junction held 3 bases outside the gene matches. CDR3 coding DNA: TGCGCCAGCAGCGTGACTAGCGGGAGTTACGAGCAGTACTTC. It is translated as CASSVTSGSYEQYF.

The chain combines TRBV12-3 or TRBV12-4 with TRBJ2-3; D gene uncertain. The CDR3 has 13 amino acids. Trimming left V 3 bases short and J 5 bases short, with 9 bases between. The CDR3 is CASSFIQKDTQYF. In DNA, the CDR3 is TGTGCCAGCAGTTTCATTCAGAAAGATACGCAGTATTTT.

This chain joins TRBV9 and TRBJ2-1; 12 bases match TRBD2. The ends lost 4 bases at V and 9 bases at J; junction bases unmatched: 8. CDR1 and CDR2 from the germline V gene are SGDLS and YYNGEE. This CDR3 spans 15 amino acids. In DNA form, the CDR3 reads TGTGCCAGCAGCCTCGGACTAGCGGGAATCGGTGAGCAGTTCTTC. Translation gives CASSLGLAGIGEQFF.

This chain joins TRBV18 and TRBJ2-2; 12 bases line up with TRBD2. Germline lookup yields CDR1 KGHSH and CDR2 LQKENI. Trimming at V came to 5 bases and at J to 6 bases, leaving 7 bases not matched to a gene. CDR3 length equals 16 residues. This CDR3 reads CASSATSGSYSGELFF. CDR3 DNA sequence: TGTGCCAGCTCAGCGACTAGCGGGAGTTACTCCGGGGAGCTGTTTTTT.

The chain recombines TRBV15 with TRBJ2-2; D perhaps matches TRBD1 (6 bases). The CDR3 is 14 residues long. Germline assignment: CDR1 LNHNV and CDR2 YYDKDF (reference sequence). V was pared by 5 bases and J by 3 bases, with 10 bases between. CDR3 amino acids: CATSGGHYTGELFF. In nucleotides, the CDR3 is TGTGCCACCAGCGGGGGACATTACACCGGGGAGCTGTTTTTT.

This clone showed up just a few times. The chain couples TRBV6-1 to TRBJ1-2; no firm D call. This CDR3 is 13 amino acids long. CDR1 and CDR2 (germline): MNHNS, SASEGT. Trimming stripped 3 bases from V and 4 bases from J, with 9 bases between. The CDR3 reads CASSDRPGYGYTF. CDR3 bases: TGTGCCAGCAGTGACCGTCCCGGCTATGGCTACACCTTC.

The chain joins TRBV3-1 (or the pseudogene TRBV3-2) to TRBJ2-1; 7 nucleotides match TRBD1. The junction had 5 bases not matched to a gene; V was cut back by 5 bases and J by 4 bases. The CDR3 has 14 amino acids. Looked up from germline, CDR1 is LGHDT and CDR2 is YNNKEL (reference sequence). The CDR3: CASSIPGQYNEQFF. The CDR3 nucleotides are TGTGCCAGCAGCATTCCGGGACAGTACAATGAGCAGTTCTTC.

The rearrangement links TRBV27 to TRBJ1-1; TRBD1 matches 8 bases. CDR3 length: 14 residues. Per germline, CDR1 MNHEY and CDR2 SMNVEV (reference sequence). With 4 bases clipped from V and 10 bases from J, the junction kept 11 bases outside the gene matches. The CDR3 nucleotides are TGTGCCAGCAGTTGGACGGACAGGGAGCAAGGAGCTTTCTTT. It is translated as CASSWTDREQGAFF.

The chain uses TRBV3-1 (or the pseudogene TRBV3-2) and TRBJ1-3; TRBD1 matches at 9 bases. Trimming at V came to 0 bases and at J to 2 bases, leaving 5 bases not matched to a gene. This CDR3 is built from 17 residues. CDR1 and CDR2 from the germline V gene are LGHDT and YNNKEL (reference sequence). The DNA for the CDR3 is TGTGCCAGCAGCCAAGATCAGGGACAGGGCGCTGGAAACACCATATATTTT. Protein: CASSQDQGQGAGNTIYF.

V usage is TRBV19 and J usage is TRBJ2-1; TRBD1 aligns across 8 bases. This CDR3 has 13 residues. Trimming removed 9 bases from V and 4 bases from J; junction bases left unmatched: 5. Germline V gene data show CDR1 as LNHDA and CDR2 as SQIVND (reference sequence). CDR3: CASWDRIYNEQFF. DNA for the CDR3: TGTGCCAGCTGGGACAGGATATACAATGAGCAGTTCTTC.

V is TRBV9 and J is TRBJ1-2; 9 positions match TRBD1. Unmatched junction bases numbered 6, after V lost 4 bases and J lost 2 bases. Looked up from germline, CDR1 is SGDLS and CDR2 is YYNGEE. The CDR3 spans 15 residues. This CDR3 reads CASSLWDRENYGYTF. For the CDR3, the DNA is TGTGCCAGCAGCCTTTGGGACAGGGAGAACTATGGCTACACCTTC.

The gene calls are TRBV13 and TRBJ1-6; a possible D gene is TRBD1 (5 bases). The germline V and J ends were trimmed by 5 bases and 7 bases, with 21 bases remaining between them. The CDR3 is made up of 17 amino acids. Germline CDR1 PRHDT, CDR2 FYEKMQ (reference sequence). The CDR3 here is CASSRGFLDGGNSPLHF. CDR3 in DNA: TGTGCCAGCAGCCGGGGATTCTTGGACGGGGGAAATTCACCCCTCCACTTT.